One and the same sample provided the 25 T cell receptor beta chains below, sequenced in a study of cytomegalovirus exposure and HLA in healthy donors. Researchers ran the PCR with 60 Vbeta and 13 Jbeta primers. Produced via immunoSEQ multiplex PCR; TCRdb's table is partial and in-frame only. Seen here are approximately 89,000 clones, roughly 80% observed once, and the top ten hold about a tenth. Sequences were obtained from PBMCs. These receptors came from a human donor in good health.

The V call is TRBV7-3, the J call TRBJ2-5, with D perhaps matching TRBD2 (6 bases). This CDR3 has 16 residues. From germline, CDR1 is SGHTA and CDR2 FQGTGA. Trimming stripped 0 bases from V and 2 bases from J, with 13 bases between. CDR3 region: CASSLTGDSGQETQYF. In DNA form, the CDR3 reads TGTGCCAGCAGCTTAACAGGGGATAGCGGTCAAGAGACCCAGTACTTC.

This clone was observed once. V gene TRBV6-1 combines with J gene TRBJ2-5, with D perhaps TRBD2 (6 bases). The CDR3 is 12 amino acids. CDR1 is MNHNS and CDR2 is SASEGT in the germline V gene. V lost 5 bases and J lost 5, with 9 bases in between. The CDR3, as DNA: TGTGCCAGCAGTCGGGACTTGGAGACCCAGTACTTC. Encoded protein: CASSRDLETQYF.

This clone occurred once. V usage is TRBV29-1 and J usage is TRBJ1-1; 8 bases fit TRBD1. The V segment lost 8 bases and the J segment 5 bases; nucleotides outside the gene matches: 10. Per germline, CDR1 SQVTM and CDR2 ANQGSEA. CDR3 length: 13 amino acids. The DNA of the CDR3 is TGCAGCATCTCACAGGGGGAAGGGACTGAAGCTTTCTTT. Protein sequence: CSISQGEGTEAFF. The variable domain in full, with the rest retrieved from reference TRBV29-1 and TRBJ1-1, is SAVISQKPSRDICQRGTSLTIQCQVDSQVTMMFWYRQQPGQSLTLIATANQGSEATYESGFVIDKFPISRPNLTFSTLTVSNMSPEDSSIYLCSISQGEGTEAFFGQGTRLTVV.

This CDR3 is CASSLSRGTYNEQFF. The CDR3 bases are TGTGCCAGCAGTTTATCCCGGGGGACCTACAATGAGCAGTTCTTC. The genes are TRBV27 and TRBJ2-1, with a possible D match to TRBD2 (6 bases). The V gene's germline CDR1 is MNHEY and CDR2 SMNVEV (reference sequence). With 0 bases removed from V and 2 bases from J, the gap between germline ends came to 8 bases. CDR3 length equals 15 residues.

This clone was found once. CDR3 loop: CARSLNRGQGNEKLFF. The CDR3 coding sequence is TGTGCCAGAAGCTTGAACAGGGGGCAGGGTAATGAAAAACTGTTTTTT. The chain links TRBV5-3 to TRBJ1-4, with 9 bases aligning to TRBD1. TRBV5-3 falls under the ORF class, with uncertain function. The CDR3 loop spans 16 amino acids. Trimming cost V 1 base and J 4 bases; bases outside gene matches: 5.

The rearrangement joins TRBV30 to TRBJ2-7, with a possible D match to TRBD2 (5 bases). V shed 0 bases and J shed 6 bases, with 12 bases lying between them. The CDR3 runs 13 residues. Germline lookup yields CDR1 GTSNPN and CDR2 SVGIG (reference sequence). CDR3 in DNA: TGTGCCTGGAGTGTATCCCGTGGGAGCGAGCAGTACTTC. Amino acid sequence: CAWSVSRGSEQYF. The entire variable domain, with the rest obtained from reference TRBV30 and TRBJ2-7, is as follows: SQTIHQWPATLVQPVGSPLSLECTVEGTSNPNLYWYRQAAGRGLQLLFYSVGIGQISSEVPQNLSASRPQDRQFILSSKKLLLSDSGFYLCAWSVSRGSEQYFGPGTRLTVT.

This clone occurred once. The chain joins TRBV10-2 to TRBJ1-1; D is possibly TRBD1 (5 bases). V lost 4 bases to trimming and J lost 6 bases, with 15 bases between them. This CDR3 is built from 14 residues. The germline gives CDR1 WSHSY, CDR2 SAAADI. The CDR3 DNA follows: TGCGCCAGCAGTGGACAGCATAAGATTCCTGAAGCTTTCTTT. It is translated as CASSGQHKIPEAFF.

The chain recombines TRBV5-4 with TRBJ2-2, with D possibly TRBD2 on 5 matching bases. The V gene lost 0 bases and the J gene lost 5 bases, with 8 bases spanning the gap. Looked up from germline, CDR1 is SGHNT and CDR2 is YYREEE (reference sequence). The CDR3 contains 14 residues. This CDR3 is CASSLVGRTGELFF. CDR3 DNA: TGTGCCAGCAGCTTGGTAGGGAGAACCGGGGAGCTGTTTTTT.

This clone has a single count. The chain joins TRBV5-1 to TRBJ2-3, with 8 bases fitting TRBD2. V dropped 2 bases and J dropped 8; count of bases not matched to a gene: 10. This CDR3 comprises 15 residues. Germline loops: CDR1 SGHRS, CDR2 YFSETQ. The CDR3 DNA reads TGCGCCAGCAGCTTTGGGTCGGGGGGGCCAGGTACGCAGTATTTT. Its protein is CASSFGSGGPGTQYF.

The V call is TRBV29-1, the J call TRBJ2-5; 10 bases align to TRBD1. V was clipped by 3 bases and J by 4 bases; unmatched bases: 5. This CDR3 region has 14 residues. Germline CDR1 reads SQVTM; CDR2 reads ANQGSEA. The CDR3 nucleotides are TGCAGCGTTGATGGACAGGGGGTCTTAGAGACCCAGTACTTC. Encoded protein: CSVDGQGVLETQYF.

The CDR3 region has the DNA TGCGCCAGCAGCAAACGGACTAGCGGCGACTCCTACAATGAGCAGTTCTTC. Translating it yields CASSKRTSGDSYNEQFF. The rearrangement uses TRBV5-1 and TRBJ2-1; 10 nucleotides align to TRBD2. The V gene end was trimmed by 4 bases and the J gene end by 0 bases; junction bases not matched to a gene: 7. CDR3 size: 17 residues. Germline V gives CDR1 SGHRS, CDR2 YFSETQ.

The V call is TRBV2, the J call TRBJ2-7, with TRBD1 matching 9 bases. J lost 6 bases, V lost 5 bases, and 5 bases had no gene match. The V gene's germline CDR1 is SNHLY and CDR2 FYNNEI. The CDR3 contains 13 residues. The CDR3 loop reads CASSPGTGREQYF. The CDR3 DNA sequence: TGTGCCAGCAGTCCCGGGACAGGGCGCGAGCAGTACTTC.

The chain's CDR3 is CATSTRLAGGADTQYF. The DNA of the CDR3 is TGTGCCACCAGCACAAGACTAGCGGGGGGGGCAGATACGCAGTATTTT. The chain employs TRBV15 and TRBJ2-3; 14 bases map to TRBD2. This CDR3 has 16 residues. CDR1 is LNHNV and CDR2 is YYDKDF in the germline V gene (reference sequence). V lost 4 bases to trimming and J lost 4 bases; unmatched junction nucleotides: 4.

The genes are TRBV11-1 and TRBJ2-5; 8 positions match TRBD2. Looked up from germline, CDR1 is SGHAT and CDR2 is FQDESV (reference sequence). CDR3 length: 16 amino acids. V lost 0 bases, J lost 5 bases, and 8 bases stayed unmatched. The CDR3 DNA sequence: TGTGCCAGCAGCTTAGCCGGGACTAGGGTAAAGGAGACCCAGTACTTC. Translation gives CASSLAGTRVKETQYF.

The gene calls are TRBV7-2 and TRBJ2-7; the D gene is possibly TRBD2 (6 bases). The CDR3 covers 15 residues. Trimming shortened V by 5 bases and J by 0 bases, and 14 bases separated the two germline ends. Germline CDR1 and CDR2: SGHTA and FQGNSA. In nucleotides, the CDR3 is TGTGCCAGCAGCACGGGGACTTTAAGCTCCTACGAGCAGTACTTC. Translated, it gives CASSTGTLSSYEQYF.

V is TRBV13 and J is TRBJ1-4; possible D gene TRBD2, 5 bases. Near its end, the DNA agrees better with TRBJ2-2, so the J call may be wrong. This CDR3 contains 12 residues. From germline, CDR1 is PRHDT and CDR2 FYEKMQ (reference sequence). CDR3 sequence: CASSLGGVELFF. The CDR3 DNA is TGTGCCAGCAGCTTAGGGGGAGTGGAGCTGTTTTTT.

This sequence joins TRBV5-4 and TRBJ2-3; 11 nucleotides match TRBD2. The germline V gene encodes CDR1 SGHNT and CDR2 YYREEE (reference sequence). The CDR3 is made up of 18 amino acids. J was trimmed by 2 bases and V by 0 bases; bases with no gene match: 8. CDR3 in DNA: TGTGCCAGCAGCTTGGTCGATTCTAGCGGGAGGACCACAGATACGCAGTATTTT. Residues: CASSLVDSSGRTTDTQYF. The full variable domain, its missing parts supplied by reference TRBV5-4 and TRBJ2-3, is ETGVTQSPTHLIKTRGQQVTLRCSSQSGHNTVSWYQQALGQGPQFIFQYYREEENGRGNFPPRFSGLQFPNYSSELNVNALELDDSALYLCASSLVDSSGRTTDTQYFGPGTRLTVL.

The chain joins TRBV28 to TRBJ2-1; 10 bases are a match to TRBD2. The CDR3 length is 12 residues. The V gene end was trimmed by 6 bases and the J gene end by 13 bases; junction bases not matched to a gene: 6. Germline CDR1 and CDR2: MDHEN and SYDVKM. CDR3 nucleotide sequence: TGTGCCAGCAGCCCGGGACTAGCGTACCAGTTCTTC. It specifies CASSPGLAYQFF.

This clone has only a few counts. The chain uses TRBV19 and TRBJ2-7; D is possibly TRBD1 (5 bases). Looked up from germline, CDR1 is LNHDA and CDR2 is SQIVND (reference sequence). The CDR3 is 13 amino acids. Deletions cut 3 bases from V and 4 bases from J, with 10 bases between. The CDR3 reads CASSMTALYEQYF. CDR3 sequence (DNA): TGTGCCAGTAGTATGACAGCACTTTACGAGCAGTACTTC.

The J gene is TRBJ2-7, the V gene TRBV4-3, with D perhaps TRBD2 (6 bases). This CDR3 has 15 residues. Trimming removed 3 bases at V and 6 bases at J, with 18 bases between. Germline CDR1 is LGHNA and CDR2 is YSLEER. In DNA, the CDR3 is TGCGCCAGCAGCCAGGACCGATCACGGCGGGGCGAGCAGTACTTC. Protein: CASSQDRSRRGEQYF.

This clone was recorded once. The V call is TRBV27, the J call TRBJ2-5; the D is unclear. The end of the DNA is better explained by TRBJ2-7, so the J call may be wrong. Germline V lookup: CDR1 MNHEY, CDR2 SMNVEV (reference sequence). The CDR3 is 13 amino acids. The chain's CDR3 is CASSSLSSYEQYF. For the CDR3, the DNA is TGTGCCAGCAGTTCTTTAAGCTCCTACGAGCAGTACTTC.

The chain has TRBV5-1 and TRBJ2-5, with 8 bases lining up with TRBD2. V gave up 0 bases and J gave up 5 bases; unmatched junction bases: 15. Per germline, CDR1 SGHRS and CDR2 YFSETQ. The CDR3 sequence is 18 residues long. The chain's CDR3 is CASSLATLAGGARETQYF. CDR3 bases: TGCGCCAGCAGCTTGGCTACCCTAGCCGGGGGGGCCCGGGAGACCCAGTACTTC. Looking up the rest from reference TRBV5-1 and TRBJ2-5 gives the full variable domain: KAGVTQTPRYLIKTRGQQVTLSCSPISGHRSVSWYQQTPGQGLQFLFEYFSETQRNKGNFPGRFSGRQFSNSRSEMNVSTLELGDSALYLCASSLATLAGGARETQYFGPGTRLLVL.

The V call is TRBV7-9, the J call TRBJ2-7; 8 nucleotides agree with TRBD1. The trim removed 1 base at V and 6 bases at J, leaving 8 bases unmatched. CDR1 is SEHNR, CDR2 FQNEAQ, per germline (reference sequence). This CDR3 has 15 residues. CDR3 protein: CASSLDLQGASEQYF. Written as DNA, the CDR3 is TGTGCCAGCAGCTTAGATCTCCAGGGGGCGAGCGAGCAGTACTTC.

There are a few counts of this clone. The V call is TRBV27, the J call TRBJ2-5; tentative D call: TRBD2 (5 bases). The assigned J gene may be wrong: the sequence end matches TRBJ2-7 better. Germline V gives CDR1 MNHEY, CDR2 SMNVEV (reference sequence). The CDR3 spans 14 residues. CDR3 sequence: CASSWAGSSYEQYF. CDR3 nucleotide sequence: TGTGCCAGCAGTTGGGCGGGCAGCTCCTACGAGCAGTACTTC.

The V and J genes are TRBV7-2 and TRBJ1-6, with a tentative D call TRBD1 (5 bases). Germline V gives CDR1 SGHTA, CDR2 FQGNSA. The CDR3 covers 16 residues. The germline V and J ends were trimmed by 5 bases and 7 bases, with 18 bases remaining between them. The CDR3 DNA sequence: TGTGCCAGCAGCCGGGCCGGGGGGGTAGGCAATTCACCCCTCCACTTT. Translation gives CASSRAGGVGNSPLHF.